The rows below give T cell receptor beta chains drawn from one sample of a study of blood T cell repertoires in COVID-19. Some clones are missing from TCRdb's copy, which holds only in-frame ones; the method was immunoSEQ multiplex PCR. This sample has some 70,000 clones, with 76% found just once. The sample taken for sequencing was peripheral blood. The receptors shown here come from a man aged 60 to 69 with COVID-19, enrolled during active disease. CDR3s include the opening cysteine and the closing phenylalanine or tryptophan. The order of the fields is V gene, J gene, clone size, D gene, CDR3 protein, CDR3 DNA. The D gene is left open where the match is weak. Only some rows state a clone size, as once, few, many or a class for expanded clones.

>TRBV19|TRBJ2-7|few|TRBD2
CASSIDLTSGRPRGKQYF
TGTGCCAGTAGTATAGATTTAACGAGCGGGAGGCCCCGAGGCAAGCAGTACTTC
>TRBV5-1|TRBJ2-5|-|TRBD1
CASSLGGQYQETQYF
TGCGCCAGCAGCCTAGGGGGCCAGTACCAAGAGACCCAGTACTTC
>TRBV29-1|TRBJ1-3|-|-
CSASVGLSGNTIYF
TGCAGCGCCTCCGTGGGGCTCTCTGGAAACACCATATATTTT
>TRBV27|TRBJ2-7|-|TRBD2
CATQVGVAGGPREQYF
TGTGCCACCCAGGTTGGAGTAGCGGGAGGGCCGCGCGAGCAGTACTTC
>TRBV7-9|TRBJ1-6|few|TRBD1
CASSDRGGSPLHF
TGTGCCAGCAGCGACAGGGGTGGTTCACCCCTCCACTTT
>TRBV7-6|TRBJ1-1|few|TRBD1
CASSPKNFRDRVAFF
TGTGCCAGCAGCCCCAAAAATTTCCGGGACAGAGTAGCTTTCTTT
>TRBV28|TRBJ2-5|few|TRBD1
CASSDLQGARETQYF
TGTGCCAGCAGTGACCTACAGGGGGCACGAGAGACCCAGTACTTC
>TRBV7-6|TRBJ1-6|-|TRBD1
CASSLGVRGPWSPLHF
TGTGCCAGCAGCTTAGGGGTCAGGGGGCCGTGGTCACCCCTCCACTTT
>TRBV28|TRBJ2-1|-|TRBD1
CASSLSGTGNNEQFF
TGTGCCAGCAGTTTATCCGGGACAGGGAACAATGAGCAGTTCTTC
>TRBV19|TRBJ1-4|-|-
CASTMDRAPEKLFF
TGTGCCAGTACCATGGACAGAGCTCCAGAAAAACTGTTTTTT
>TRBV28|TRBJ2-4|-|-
CASSFFQVAKNIQYF
TGTGCCAGCAGTTTTTTCCAGGTAGCCAAAAACATTCAGTACTTC
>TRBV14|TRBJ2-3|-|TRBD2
CASSQAGTSLSNTQYF
TGTGCCAGCAGCCAAGCCGGGACTAGCCTCTCAAATACGCAGTATTTT
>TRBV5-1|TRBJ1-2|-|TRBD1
CASSLTGQLNYGYTF
TGCGCCAGCAGCTTGACGGGACAGTTGAACTATGGCTACACCTTC
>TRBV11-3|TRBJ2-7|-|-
CASSLGWEGVEEQYF
TGTGCCAGCAGCCTTGGATGGGAAGGGGTCGAAGAGCAGTACTTC
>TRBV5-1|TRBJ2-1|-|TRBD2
CASSSRTSGSPLNEQFF
TGCGCCAGCAGCTCCCGGACTAGCGGGAGTCCCCTCAATGAGCAGTTCTTC
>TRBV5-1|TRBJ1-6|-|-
CASSLPGQSSSPLHF
TGCGCCAGCAGCTTACCGGGACAATCAAGTTCACCCCTCCACTTT
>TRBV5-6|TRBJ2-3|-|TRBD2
CASKGGPGTDTQYF
TGTGCCAGCAAGGGAGGGCCGGGGACAGATACGCAGTATTTT
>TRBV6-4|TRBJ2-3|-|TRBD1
CASSDQGGTDTQYF
TGTGCCAGCAGTGACCAGGGGGGCACAGATACGCAGTATTTT
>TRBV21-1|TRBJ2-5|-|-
CASKSITSGSVETQYF
TGTGCCAGCAAATCAATCACTAGCGGGAGTGTAGAGACCCAGTACTTC
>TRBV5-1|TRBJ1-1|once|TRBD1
CASSLALGQGLNTEAFF
TGCGCCAGCAGCTTGGCTTTGGGACAGGGACTGAACACTGAAGCTTTCTTT
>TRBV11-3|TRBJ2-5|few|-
CASSAPGEETQYF
TGTGCCAGCAGCGCCCCCGGGGAAGAGACCCAGTACTTC
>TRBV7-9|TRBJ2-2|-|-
CASSFGGPGNTGELFF
TGTGCCAGCAGCTTTGGGGGCCCAGGCAACACCGGGGAGCTGTTTTTT
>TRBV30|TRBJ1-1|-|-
CAWSYGVNTEAFF
TGTGCCTGGAGCTACGGGGTGAACACTGAAGCTTTCTTT
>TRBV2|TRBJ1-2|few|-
CASRREGVGYTF
TGTGCCAGCAGAAGGGAAGGGGTAGGCTACACCTTC
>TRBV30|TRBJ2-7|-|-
CAWSRQYEQYF
TGTGCCTGGAGTCGTCAGTACGAGCAGTACTTC
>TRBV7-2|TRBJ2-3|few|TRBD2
CASSLVVSGGSDTQYF
TGTGCCAGCAGCTTAGTTGTGAGCGGGGGATCGGATACGCAGTATTTT
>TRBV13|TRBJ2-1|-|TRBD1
CASSFGQGRNEQFF
TGTGCCAGCAGCTTCGGACAGGGGAGGAATGAGCAGTTCTTC
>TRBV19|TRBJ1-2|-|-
CASSKEGQGYYGYTF
TGTGCCAGTAGTAAAGAGGGGCAGGGATACTATGGCTACACCTTC
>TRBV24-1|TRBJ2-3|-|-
CATSDLRTDTQYF
TGTGCCACCAGTGATTTGCGGACAGATACGCAGTATTTT
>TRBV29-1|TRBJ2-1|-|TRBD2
CSLSGGAPSDEQFF
TGCAGTCTAAGCGGGGGGGCCCCCAGCGATGAGCAGTTCTTC
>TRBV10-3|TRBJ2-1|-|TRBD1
CAISRDSYNEQFF
TGTGCCATCAGTAGGGACAGCTACAATGAGCAGTTCTTC
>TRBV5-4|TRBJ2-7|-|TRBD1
CASSLGGTGRGEQYF
TGTGCCAGCAGCTTGGGTGGGACAGGGAGAGGCGAGCAGTACTTC
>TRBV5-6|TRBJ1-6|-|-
CASSLIQGGSPLHF
TGTGCCAGCAGCTTGATTCAGGGCGGATCACCCCTCCACTTT
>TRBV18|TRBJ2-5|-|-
CASSPGSGSTGTQYF
TGTGCCAGCTCACCAGGGTCGGGATCCACCGGGACCCAGTACTTC
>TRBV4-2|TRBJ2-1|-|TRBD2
CASSQIQGVGGGAYNEQFF
TGTGCCAGCAGCCAAATACAGGGAGTGGGCGGGGGGGCCTACAATGAGCAGTTCTTC
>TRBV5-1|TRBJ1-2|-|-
CASSVGTGGGYTF
TGCGCCAGCAGCGTCGGGACTGGAGGGGGCTACACCTTC
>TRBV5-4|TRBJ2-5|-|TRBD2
CASRKVTSGLETQYF
TGTGCCAGCAGAAAAGTGACTAGCGGACTAGAGACCCAGTACTTC
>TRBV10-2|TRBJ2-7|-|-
CASSTDHDEQYF
TGCGCCAGCAGTACAGATCATGACGAGCAGTACTTC
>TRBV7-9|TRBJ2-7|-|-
CASSTAGVREQYF
TGTGCCAGCAGCACCGCAGGGGTCCGCGAGCAGTACTTC
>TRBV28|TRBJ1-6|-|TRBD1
CASSTPDRGDSPLHF
TGTGCCAGCAGTACCCCGGACAGGGGTGATTCACCCCTCCACTTT
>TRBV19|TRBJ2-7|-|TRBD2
CATTRGTKGTYEQYF
TGTGCCACCACGAGAGGGACTAAGGGTACCTACGAGCAGTACTTC
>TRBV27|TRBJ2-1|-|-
CASSRNNEQFF
TGTGCCAGCAGCAGAAACAATGAGCAGTTCTTC
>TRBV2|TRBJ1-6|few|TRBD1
CASSESPGGTNSPLHF
TGTGCCAGCAGTGAATCCCCAGGGGGCACTAATTCACCCCTCCACTTT
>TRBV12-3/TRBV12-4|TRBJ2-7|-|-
CASSLSVYEQYF
TGTGCCAGCAGTTTATCCGTGTACGAGCAGTACTTC
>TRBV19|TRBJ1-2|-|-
CASSPRLEYGYTF
TGTGCCAGTAGTCCTCGGTTGGAGTATGGCTACACCTTC
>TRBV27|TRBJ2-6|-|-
CASSLGGGAGGANVLTF
TGTGCCAGCAGTTTAGGAGGGGGGGCTGGGGGGGCCAACGTCCTGACTTTC
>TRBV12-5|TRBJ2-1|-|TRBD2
CASGLPPWVAGGGNEQFF
TGTGCTAGTGGTTTGCCCCCCTGGGTAGCGGGAGGGGGGAATGAGCAGTTCTTC